This T cell receptor (beta chain) was captured in a study of T cells in localized non-small cell lung cancer. The assay was immunoSEQ multiplex PCR, and TCRdb's table has in-frame clones only and misses some. The sample carries about 5,100 clones, less than 50% recorded once. The study's findings and limits: Prolonged overall survival went with higher T cell density in the blood. T cell clonality was highest in uninvolved adjacent lung, above tumor.

This CDR3 contains 14 residues. V lost 6 bases to trimming and J lost 2 bases; unmatched junction nucleotides: 5. About this clone: What it binds is not known.

This rearrangement joins TRBV6-7 to TRBJ2-3; TRBD1 aligns across 7 bases. TRBV6-7 has ORF status, its function being uncertain. The input for sequencing was lung tumor tissue, taken before any cancer treatment. The sequence was collected from a man aged 40-75 years with stage I lung adenocarcinoma. The CDR3 loop reads CASRPTGNTDTQYF. The CDR3 DNA sequence: TGTGCCAGCAGGCCGACAGGGAACACAGATACGCAGTATTTT.